These T cell receptor beta chains were read from a single sample in a study of a mutant IDH1 vaccine in newly diagnosed glioma. Their target antigens are unknown. TCRdb's copy holds only in-frame clones and misses some; the assay was immunoSEQ multiplex PCR. This sample yields about 68,000 clones, of which roughly 80% are seen a single time; 10% to 15% belongs to the top ten. The specimen comprised PBMCs, sampled from a glioma patient whose treatment included an IDH1 peptide vaccine. Receptor source: a man aged 18 to 29 with glioma. The CDR3 runs from the conserved cysteine through the conserved F or W. A D gene is named only where the DNA matches it firmly. Clone size, where shown, is once, few, many, or a class for clones that have expanded.

j_call d_call v_call clone_size cdr3_nt cdr3_aa
TRBJ1-2 . TRBV2 . TGTGCCAGCAGTGTGGGGGTTAACTATGGCTACACCTTC CASSVGVNYGYTF
TRBJ2-3 . TRBV2 once TGTGCCAGCAAAACAGGGACAAGCACAGATACGCAGTATTTT CASKTGTSTDTQYF
TRBJ2-1 TRBD1 TRBV5-1 . TGCGCCAGCAGTTTTTACAGGGGAGTGAATGAGCAGTTCTTC CASSFYRGVNEQFF
TRBJ1-2 . TRBV9 . TGTGCCAGCCTAGGGGCGCTGGGCTACACCTTC CASLGALGYTF
TRBJ1-5 . TRBV7-9 . TGTGCCAGCAGCTATGAGGGGGGAGGTAAAAATCAGCCCCAGCATTTT CASSYEGGGKNQPQHF
TRBJ1-4 . TRBV18 . TGTGCCAGCTCACCCAAGGGGAACAATGAAAAACTGTTTTTT CASSPKGNNEKLFF
TRBJ1-2 . TRBV30 . TGTGCCCAGGGAAAAAACTATGGCTACACCTTC CAQGKNYGYTF
TRBJ2-1 TRBD1 TRBV27 once TGTGCCAGCAGTTTGACAGGGGACTACAATGAGCAGTTCTTC CASSLTGDYNEQFF
TRBJ2-5 . TRBV4-1 . TGCGCCAGCAGCCCCCGGTCGGGCCAGCAGTACTTC CASSPRSGQQYF
TRBJ2-1 TRBD1 TRBV5-5 . TGTGCCAGCAGCTGGGACAGGGGAAATGAGCAGTTCTTC CASSWDRGNEQFF
TRBJ2-1 TRBD2 TRBV5-1 . TGCGCCAGCAGCTTGACTAGCGGGGGACATGAGCAGTTCTTC CASSLTSGGHEQFF
TRBJ1-2 . TRBV5-1 . TGCGCCAGCAGCTTGGGGCCAGGGGCACAGGGCTACACCTTC CASSLGPGAQGYTF
TRBJ1-2 . TRBV28 . TGTGCCAGCAGTTTGGTCGGAGATAGAGGCTACACCTTC CASSLVGDRGYTF
TRBJ1-1 TRBD1 TRBV19 . TGTGCCAGTAGTATAGTGGCCAGGGGGACTGAAGCTTTCTTT CASSIVARGTEAFF
TRBJ1-5 TRBD1 TRBV5-6 once TGTGCCAGCACCATACGCACGACAGGGGGTCGCAATCAGCCCCAGCATTTT CASTIRTTGGRNQPQHF
TRBJ1-1 TRBD1 TRBV28 . TGTGCCAGCAGGGGGACAGGGGGCGCTTCTGAAGCTTTCTTT CASRGTGGASEAFF
TRBJ2-1 . TRBV9 . TGTGCCAGCAGCGTAGGGCAGGGTGTGGTGTTATCGTACAATGAGCAGTTCTTC CASSVGQGVVLSYNEQFF
TRBJ1-2 TRBD1 TRBV25-1 . TGTGCCAGCAGGGGACAGCAGAATAATGGCTACACCTTC CASRGQQNNGYTF
TRBJ1-5 . TRBV7-9 . TGTGCCAGCAGCCTCGCTTCTGTCGGGGCGAATCAGCCCCAGCATTTT CASSLASVGANQPQHF
TRBJ1-6 . TRBV7-3 once TGTGCCAGCAGCTTAACGACCGGGAATTCACCCCTCCACTTT CASSLTTGNSPLHF
TRBJ1-2 TRBD1 TRBV10-3 . TGTGCCATCAGCCTGACAGGGGGCAACTATGGCTACACCTTC CAISLTGGNYGYTF
TRBJ1-6 TRBD1 TRBV5-1 few TGCGCCAGCAGCTTGGGAGACAGGGGGACCTCACCCCTCCACTTT CASSLGDRGTSPLHF
TRBJ1-5 . TRBV19 . TGTGCCAGTAGTCCCCCCAGGGGTGGGCGCAATCAGCCCCAGCATTTT CASSPPRGGRNQPQHF
TRBJ2-7 TRBD1 TRBV27 . TGTGCCAGCAGTTCCGACTCCAGGGGGACCTACGAGCAGTACTTC CASSSDSRGTYEQYF
TRBJ1-1 . TRBV11-2 few TGTGCCAGCACTCCAATAGGTGGGGGGTATATTGGTGCTTTCTTT CASTPIGGGYIGAFF
TRBJ1-1 . TRBV6-6 . TGTGCCAGCAGTTACGGGGGGGGAGGGGGCACTGAAGCTTTCTTT CASSYGGGGGTEAFF
TRBJ2-7 . TRBV7-2 once TGTGCCAGCAGCCTAATGAACTACGAGCAGTACTTC CASSLMNYEQYF
TRBJ2-1 TRBD1 TRBV7-9 . TGTGCCAGCAGCTTAGGACAGGGGGCGCATGAGCAGTTCTTC CASSLGQGAHEQFF
TRBJ2-3 TRBD2 TRBV4-2 . TGTGCCAGCAGCCAAGATGGGACTAGCGGCGGCACAGATACGCAGTATTTT CASSQDGTSGGTDTQYF
TRBJ2-5 TRBD2 TRBV5-1 . TGCGCCAGCAGCTTGGGCCTAGCGGGTATGGAGACCCAGTACTTC CASSLGLAGMETQYF
TRBJ1-2 . TRBV15 . TGTGCCACCAGCAGACCCTGGACAGTCTCGACGTCCCTTAACTATGGCTACACCTTC CATSRPWTVSTSLNYGYTF
TRBJ1-5 TRBD1 TRBV28 . TGTGCCAGCAGTCTCCGGGACAGCCAGAATCAGCCCCAGCATTTT CASSLRDSQNQPQHF
TRBJ1-1 . TRBV18 . TGTGCCACTTCTCCGGACCTGAACACTGAAGCTTTCTTT CATSPDLNTEAFF
TRBJ1-2 TRBD1 TRBV29-1 . TGCAGCGTTGAAATTAGGGGGCCGCCGGCCGGCTATTTC CSVEIRGPPAGYF
TRBJ2-5 . TRBV7-2 . TGTGCCAGCAGCTTAGCGGTCGAGGAGACCCAGTACTTC CASSLAVEETQYF
TRBJ1-2 TRBD1 TRBV5-4 once TGTGCCAGCAGCTTGTACGCACAGGGGGCCCGTGCGAACTATGGCTACACCTTC CASSLYAQGARANYGYTF